The clone carrying this TCR beta chain was observed many times. The target antigen is unknown. This entry comes from a study of early T cells in non-severe SARS-CoV-2 infection. Study information: The authors sequenced bulk RNA from unsorted whole blood, leaving chains unpaired.

Study findings and constraints: Lookups in VDJdb leaned toward anti-spike CD8 responses and missed private and CD4 specificities.

Molecules of cDNA were individually given unique molecular identifiers that were attached to them. Via MiXCR, TCRdb re-called the 5' RACE reads, giving one row per CDR3 protein. The profile shows 65,000 to 80,000 distinct CDR3 sequences, approximately 11% of them singletons. Sequencing was performed on whole blood. The receptor was isolated from an adult who was a healthcare worker with PCR-confirmed SARS-CoV-2 infection or an uninfected control (not recorded which).

The CDR3: CASSLAGTEQFF. Here the CDR3 DNA reads TGTGCCAGCAGCTTGGCGGGGACTGAGCAGTTCTTC. This chain connects TRBV5-6 to TRBJ2-1; D could derive from TRBD1 or TRBD2 (5 bases each). CDR3 length: 12 residues. Germline CDR1 SGHDT, CDR2 YYEEEE. V was shortened by 0 bases and J by 9 bases, with 7 bases between the two germline ends.